This TCR beta chain was observed in a study of blood T cell repertoires in COVID-19. The wider study: Whether acute or convalescent, the COVID-19 samples came from the United States, Italy and Spain. T cells, B-cell-depleted T cells, or PBMCs supplied cDNA or gDNA.

This clone was counted between two and nine times. Only in-frame clones appear in the TCRdb table, and some are missing; sequencing was by immunoSEQ multiplex PCR. The data contain some 9,900 clones, 80% to 90% of them singletons. This sequence originates from a human donor in a cohort sampled during active COVID-19. Sequenced sample: peripheral blood.

CDR3 DNA: TGTGCCAGCAGCTTGGTTGGACAAAACTATGGCTACACCTTC. This gives the protein CASSLVGQNYGYTF. The chain uses TRBV5-4 and TRBJ1-2; D is possibly TRBD1 (5 bases). Germline values: CDR1 SGHNT, CDR2 YYREEE (reference sequence). V dropped 0 bases and J dropped 2 bases, with 8 bases sitting between them. This CDR3 is built from 14 residues.